Listed below are T cell receptor beta chains from one sample, sequenced in a study of OX40 agonist ivuxolimab in advanced cancers. Profiled with immunoSEQ multiplex PCR; TCRdb holds only in-frame clones, not every one. This table has roughly 56,000 clones, around 89% appearing once. The input for sequencing was CD4+ or CD8+ T cells sorted from blood, taken in a trial of the OX40 agonist ivuxolimab. The receptors come from an adult with an advanced solid tumor such as melanoma, head and neck, liver or kidney cancer. Each CDR3 is given with its conserved first and last residue. The order of the fields is J gene, V gene, D gene, clone size, CDR3 protein, CDR3 DNA. The D gene is left open where the match is weak. Not every row has a clone size; where given, it reads once, few, many or a size class.

>TRBJ2-3|TRBV27|.|.
CASSLSTLTDTQYF
TGTGCCAGCAGTTTATCGACTTTAACAGATACGCAGTATTTT
>TRBJ2-7|TRBV28|.|once
CASSFAQGGWYEQYF
TGTGCCAGCAGTTTCGCCCAGGGCGGCTGGTACGAGCAGTACTTC
>TRBJ1-5|TRBV7-2|.|.
CASSLIREINQPQHF
TGTGCCAGCAGCTTAATACGGGAGATCAATCAGCCCCAGCATTTT
>TRBJ2-1|TRBV5-4|.|.
CASSPNYNEQFF
TGTGCCAGCAGCCCTAATTACAATGAGCAGTTCTTC
>TRBJ2-7|TRBV11-2|.|.
CASSLGGGGSYEQYF
TGTGCCAGCAGCCTAGGGGGAGGGGGCTCCTACGAGCAGTACTTC
>TRBJ1-5|TRBV19|.|.
CASAVWEEGNQPQHF
TGTGCCAGTGCCGTCTGGGAGGAGGGCAATCAGCCCCAGCATTTT
>TRBJ2-1|TRBV6-5|TRBD1|once
CASSPDRGPYNEQFF
TGTGCCAGCAGCCCCGACAGGGGACCCTACAATGAGCAGTTCTTC
>TRBJ2-7|TRBV28|.|.
CASSTSGTFPYEQYF
TGTGCCAGCAGTACATCCGGGACTTTCCCCTACGAGCAGTACTTC
>TRBJ2-7|TRBV11-1|.|.
CASSLAPGDYEQYF
TGTGCCAGCAGCTTAGCCCCAGGGGACTACGAGCAGTACTTC
>TRBJ2-1|TRBV7-8|TRBD2|.
CASSFAASGRAVEQFF
TGTGCCAGCAGCTTTGCGGCTAGCGGGAGGGCGGTTGAGCAGTTCTTC
>TRBJ1-4|TRBV27|.|.
CASSLSINEKLFF
TGTGCCAGCAGTTTATCGATTAATGAAAAACTGTTTTTT
>TRBJ2-7|TRBV4-3|.|once
CASSQEAGSSYEQYF
TGCGCCAGCAGCCAAGAGGCAGGGAGCTCCTACGAGCAGTACTTC
>TRBJ1-5|TRBV28|.|.
CASRALLNSNQPQHF
TGTGCCAGCAGGGCCTTACTAAATAGCAATCAGCCCCAGCATTTT
>TRBJ1-2|TRBV9|.|.
CASSAGTYPTPNYGYTF
TGTGCCAGCAGCGCCGGGACTTACCCAACTCCCAACTATGGCTACACCTTC
>TRBJ2-7|TRBV4-2|.|once
CASSHSEISYEQYF
TGTGCCAGCAGCCACTCGGAAATCTCCTACGAGCAGTACTTC
>TRBJ2-5|TRBV5-8|.|.
CASSGSMGETQYF
TGTGCCAGCAGCGGGTCGATGGGAGAGACCCAGTACTTC
>TRBJ2-7|TRBV11-2|TRBD1|.
CASRLSTGQLYEQYF
TGTGCCAGCAGGCTATCGACAGGGCAGTTGTACGAGCAGTACTTC
>TRBJ2-7|TRBV5-8|.|.
CASSFRYPGEQYF
TGTGCCAGCAGCTTTCGTTATCCCGGCGAGCAGTACTTC
>TRBJ2-7|TRBV6-5|.|.
CASSYASSAYSYEQYF
TGTGCCAGCAGTTACGCATCTAGCGCCTACTCCTACGAGCAGTACTTC
>TRBJ2-7|TRBV7-9|.|.
CASSPPGLEQYF
TGTGCCAGCAGCCCGCCAGGGCTGGAGCAGTACTTC